This entry lists 27 T cell receptor beta chains sequenced from one sample in a study of human T cells and chemical hapten exposure. Time point reported: pre-sensitization, week 0. Treatment of the sample: therapeutic diphenylcyclopropenone sensitization with weekly scalp DPC. Each CDR3 protein gets one entry after TCRdb re-called the RACE reads with MiXCR. Of fewer than 70,000 distinct CDR3 sequences in the sample, roughly 11% were seen once. This specimen was whole blood, taken in connection with sensitization to the hapten diphenylcyclopropenone (DPC). Receptors originate from a woman in her forties or fifties with alopecia areata. Some clones in this sample may be carry-over from other donors' samples.

This clonotype was counted many times. This chain connects TRBV20-1 to TRBJ1-6, with 7 bases fitting TRBD1. With 4 bases clipped from V and 10 bases from J, the junction kept 4 bases outside the gene matches. Germline V lookup: CDR1 DFQATT, CDR2 SNEGSKA (reference sequence). CDR3 length: 12 residues. In DNA, the CDR3 is TGCAGTGCTAAGACAGGGAAATCACCCCTCCACTTT. Protein product: CSAKTGKSPLHF.

The V call is TRBV11-2, the J call TRBJ2-2; no clear D gene. CDR3 size: 14 residues. Germline V lookup: CDR1 SGHAT, CDR2 FQNNGV. V was trimmed by 2 bases and J by 6 bases, leaving 10 bases between them. The CDR3 coding sequence is TGTGCCAGCAGCTTAATACGAACGGCCGGGGAGCTGTTTTTT. This sequence encodes CASSLIRTAGELFF.

This clonotype appeared many times. This chain connects TRBV6-2 or TRBV6-3 to TRBJ2-1; the D gene is possibly TRBD1 (7 bases). The V gene's germline CDR1 is MNHEY and CDR2 SVGEGT. This CDR3 is built from 16 residues. Trimming cost V 2 bases and J 0 bases, with 11 bases left between them. The CDR3 sequence: CASSYGGGFSYNEQFF. In nucleotides, the CDR3 is TGTGCCAGCAGTTACGGAGGGGGCTTCTCCTACAATGAGCAGTTCTTC.

The chain is built from TRBV12-3 or TRBV12-4 and TRBJ2-1, with D perhaps matching TRBD1 or TRBD2 (5 bases each). V dropped 8 bases and J dropped 10 bases, with 9 bases sitting between them. This CDR3 is 10 amino acids long. The CDR3, as DNA: TGTGCCAGCCGAGGGGACGAGCAGTTCTTC. It encodes CASRGDEQFF.

At least ten counts were recorded for this clonotype. The rearrangement uses TRBV20-1 and TRBJ2-7; 7 nucleotides line up with TRBD2. V lost 1 base and J lost 9; bases outside the gene matches: 3. The CDR3 contains 11 residues. Germline assignment: CDR1 DFQATT and CDR2 SNEGSKA (reference sequence). CDR3 region: CSARVGEGQYF. CDR3 coding DNA: TGCAGTGCTAGAGTTGGGGAGGGGCAGTACTTC.

This clonotype was detected ten times or more. V is TRBV10-3 and J is TRBJ2-7; D is undetermined. Germline V lookup: CDR1 ENHRY, CDR2 SYGVKD. The CDR3 is 14 residues long. The ends were cut back, 4 bases at V and 0 bases at J, with 10 bases in the middle. The CDR3 spells CAISGTGDSYEQYF. The CDR3 nucleotides are TGTGCCATCAGTGGAACTGGGGACTCCTACGAGCAGTACTTC.

This clonotype has a count of ten or more. This chain's CDR3 is CASRPRPGVTGELFF. The CDR3 coding sequence is TGTGCCAGCAGACCAAGACCAGGGGTCACCGGGGAGCTGTTTTTT. The chain employs TRBV3-1 and TRBJ2-2; weak D call: TRBD1 (6 bases). The CDR3 runs to 15 residues. Germline V gives CDR1 LGHDT, CDR2 YNNKEL (reference sequence). Deletions cut 6 bases from V and 4 bases from J, with 15 bases between.

The table lists this clonotype with many counts. The V and J genes are TRBV5-5 and TRBJ2-3; TRBD2 matches 7 bases. The CDR3 has 14 amino acids. After removal of 4 bases from V and 6 bases from J, the junction contained 8 bases not matched to a gene. Germline loops: CDR1 SGHKS, CDR2 YYEKEE (reference sequence). This CDR3 is CASSQGLGTDTQYF. The CDR3 bases are TGTGCCAGCAGCCAAGGACTAGGTACTGATACGCAGTATTTT.

The chain links TRBV6-5 to TRBJ2-7, with D perhaps TRBD2 (5 bases). CDR3 length: 13 amino acids. The ends were cut back, 6 bases at V and 0 bases at J, with 9 bases in the middle. CDR1 is MNHEY and CDR2 is SVGAGI in the germline V gene. In DNA form, the CDR3 reads TGTGCCAGCAGGCGACGGGACTCCTACGAGCAGTACTTC. Translation: CASRRRDSYEQYF.

This clonotype has ten or more counts. The chain carries TRBV28 and TRBJ2-1; the D gene is possibly TRBD2 (5 bases). This CDR3 has 13 residues. V lost 3 bases to trimming and J lost 6 bases, with 9 bases between them. Per the germline V gene, CDR1 is MDHEN and CDR2 is SYDVKM. The DNA for the CDR3 is TGTGCCAGCAGTTTTGCTGAGGGCAATGAGCAGTTCTTC. It yields the protein CASSFAEGNEQFF.

This clonotype turned up a few times. CDR3 sequence (DNA): TGTGCCAGCAGTTTGGACATCGAGCAGTACTTC. This sequence encodes CASSLDIEQYF. The genes are TRBV11-2 and TRBJ2-7; D may be TRBD1 (5 bases). This CDR3 region has 11 residues. With 6 bases removed from V and 6 bases from J, the gap between germline ends came to 9 bases. Germline CDR1 and CDR2: SGHAT and FQNNGV.

The chain carries TRBV25-1 and TRBJ1-2, with D perhaps TRBD1 (6 bases). CDR1 and CDR2 from the germline V gene are MGHDK and SYGVNS. Trimming pared 2 bases from V and 4 bases from J, leaving 14 bases between. There are 15 residues in the CDR3. The CDR3 region is CASSEPRTELYGYTF. The DNA of the CDR3 is TGTGCCAGCAGTGAACCCCGGACAGAACTCTATGGCTACACCTTC.

V usage is TRBV6-4 and J usage is TRBJ2-3; D unclear. The CDR3 extends over 14 amino acids. Deletions cut 0 bases from V and 1 base from J, with 5 bases between. Germline V gene sequence: CDR1 MRHNA, CDR2 SNTAGT. CDR3 bases: TGTGCCAGCAGTGACTCGACTGGCACAGATACGCAGTATTTT. Protein: CASSDSTGTDTQYF.

This clonotype was detected only once. This chain connects TRBV4-3 to TRBJ1-1; possibly TRBD1 for D (5 bases). The CDR3 runs 16 residues. Deletions cut 1 base from V and 5 bases from J, with 17 bases between. Per the germline V gene, CDR1 is LGHNA and CDR2 is YSLEER. The CDR3 reads CASSQGARVRNTEAFF. Written as DNA, the CDR3 is TGCGCCAGCAGCCAAGGGGCCAGGGTACGGAATACTGAAGCTTTCTTT.

This chain joins TRBV20-1 and TRBJ2-3; the D is unclear. Germline assignment: CDR1 DFQATT and CDR2 SNEGSKA (reference sequence). The CDR3 sequence is 12 residues long. V was shortened by 4 bases and J by 2 bases, with 7 bases between the two germline ends. The CDR3 nucleotides read TGCAGTGCTAACTGGAACACAGATACGCAGTATTTT. Translating it yields CSANWNTDTQYF.

This clonotype has a handful of counts. The V call is TRBV20-1, the J call TRBJ2-1; 7 bases fit TRBD2. Trimming cost V 0 bases and J 0 bases; bases outside gene matches: 5. Per germline, CDR1 DFQATT and CDR2 SNEGSKA (reference sequence). CDR3 size: 16 residues. The CDR3: CSAREGRGSSYNEQFF. As DNA, the CDR3 is TGCAGTGCTAGAGAGGGGAGGGGAAGCTCCTACAATGAGCAGTTCTTC.

The table lists this clonotype with many counts. In DNA form, the CDR3 reads TGTGCCAGCTCACCAGAGGGTGGGATTGGTGACATTCAGTACTTC. Translation gives CASSPEGGIGDIQYF. J is TRBJ2-4 and V is TRBV18; maybe TRBD2 (5 bases). The CDR3 spans 15 residues. V shed 2 bases and J shed 8 bases, with 16 bases lying between them. Germline-derived CDR1 and CDR2 are KGHSH and LQKENI.

This rearrangement joins TRBV4-2 to TRBJ2-2; tentative D call: TRBD1 (6 bases). The V gene lost 3 bases and the J gene lost 5 bases, with 13 bases spanning the gap. CDR3 size: 15 residues. Germline V gene data show CDR1 as LGHNA and CDR2 as YNFKEQ. In DNA form, the CDR3 reads TGTGCCAGCAGCCACGGACAGACCGGGACCGGGGAGCTGTTTTTT. As protein: CASSHGQTGTGELFF.

This clonotype has ten or more counts. The V gene is TRBV18, the J gene TRBJ1-6; 8 nucleotides align to TRBD1. The CDR3 totals 14 residues. With 4 bases clipped from V and 6 bases from J, the junction kept 2 bases outside the gene matches. Germline V lookup: CDR1 KGHSH, CDR2 LQKENI. As DNA, the CDR3 is TGTGCCAGCTCACGACAGGGGACTAATTCACCCCTCCACTTT. It yields the protein CASSRQGTNSPLHF.

This clonotype was counted between two and nine times. The genes are TRBV28 and TRBJ2-1; D uncertain. The CDR3 sequence is 13 residues long. Germline values: CDR1 MDHEN, CDR2 SYDVKM. Deletions cut 8 bases from V and 8 bases from J, with 16 bases between. In nucleotides, the CDR3 is TGTGCCAGCTGCAGTGGGCTAGACTATGAGCAGTTCTTC. Amino acids: CASCSGLDYEQFF.

The chain uses TRBV10-3 and TRBJ1-1; the match to TRBD1 covers 7 bases. V gave up 7 bases and J gave up 3 bases; unmatched junction bases: 2. In germline, CDR1 is ENHRY, CDR2 SYGVKD. The CDR3 extends over 12 amino acids. CDR3 DNA: TGTGCCATCAAAGACAGGGACACTGAAGCTTTCTTT. It codes for CAIKDRDTEAFF.

This clonotype was counted ten times or more. V and J are TRBV6-1 and TRBJ2-7; 7 bases map to TRBD1. Germline V gives CDR1 MNHNS, CDR2 SASEGT. Germline trimming cut 6 bases from V and 6 bases from J; bases unmatched to any gene: 11. This CDR3 region has 14 residues. The CDR3 DNA sequence: TGTGCCAGCAGCTGGGACAGACCTCACGTCGAGCAGTACTTC. Its translation: CASSWDRPHVEQYF.

The chain has TRBV5-1 and TRBJ2-7, with 8 bases aligning to TRBD1. CDR1 is SGHRS and CDR2 is YFSETQ in the germline V gene. The V and J ends lost 2 bases and 2 bases, in that order; junction bases with no gene match: 3. The CDR3 totals 14 residues. The CDR3 here is CASSFGQGPYEQYF. The DNA of the CDR3 is TGCGCCAGCAGCTTTGGACAGGGCCCCTACGAGCAGTACTTC.

There are a few counts of this clonotype. The V and J genes are TRBV18 and TRBJ1-1, with D perhaps TRBD1 (5 bases). The V end was cut by 6 bases, the J end by 1 base, with 9 bases between. This CDR3 is 13 amino acids long. The V gene's germline CDR1 is KGHSH and CDR2 LQKENI. The CDR3 sequence: CASSGVQNTEAFF. The CDR3 DNA reads as TGTGCCAGCTCGGGGGTCCAGAACACTGAAGCTTTCTTT.

This clonotype was found a few times. V gene TRBV20-1 combines with J gene TRBJ2-2; D call uncertain. V was pared by 4 bases and J by 3 bases, with 12 bases between. This CDR3 is built from 14 residues. The germline CDR1 and CDR2 sequences are DFQATT and SNEGSKA (reference sequence). Here the CDR3 reads CSAKPSGYTGELFF. The CDR3 nucleotides are TGCAGTGCTAAGCCTAGTGGGTACACCGGGGAGCTGTTTTTT.

The chain has TRBV7-2 and TRBJ1-4, with D unresolved. V lost 5 bases, J lost 0 bases, and 13 bases lay in between. The CDR3 is 16 residues long. Germline V gene lookup returns CDR1 SGHTA and CDR2 FQGNSA. The CDR3 here is CASSPAAKATNEKLFF. CDR3 DNA: TGTGCCAGCAGCCCCGCCGCCAAAGCAACTAATGAAAAACTGTTTTTT.

Many counts were recorded for this clonotype. The chain carries TRBV7-9 and TRBJ2-1; D not resolved. Germline V gives CDR1 SEHNR, CDR2 FQNEAQ (reference sequence). CDR3 size: 14 residues. The V and J ends lost 5 bases and 4 bases respectively, with 12 bases between them. The CDR3 loop is CASSPSKEYNEQFF. The CDR3 DNA reads TGTGCCAGCAGCCCTTCTAAGGAATACAATGAGCAGTTCTTC.